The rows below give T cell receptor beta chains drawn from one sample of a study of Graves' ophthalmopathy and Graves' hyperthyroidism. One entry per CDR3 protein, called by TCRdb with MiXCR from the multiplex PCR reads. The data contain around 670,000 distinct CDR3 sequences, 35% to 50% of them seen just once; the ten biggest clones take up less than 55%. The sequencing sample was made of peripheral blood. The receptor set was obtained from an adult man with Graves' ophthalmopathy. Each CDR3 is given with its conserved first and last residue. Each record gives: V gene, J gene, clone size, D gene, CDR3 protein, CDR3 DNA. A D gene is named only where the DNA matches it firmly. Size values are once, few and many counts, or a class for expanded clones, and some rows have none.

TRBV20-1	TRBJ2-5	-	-	CSRAIGVETQYF	TGCAGTCGAGCCATAGGAGTGGAGACCCAGTACTTC
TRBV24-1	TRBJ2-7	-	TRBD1	CATSDPGTGEGYEQYF	TGTGCCACCAGTGACCCAGGGACAGGGGAAGGCTACGAGCAGTACTTC
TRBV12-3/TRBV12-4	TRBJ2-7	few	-	CASTSPAGEQYF	TGTGCCAGCACCTCCCCCGCGGGCGAGCAGTACTTC
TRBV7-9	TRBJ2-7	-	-	CASSFSGVHEQYF	TGTGCCAGCAGCTTTTCAGGGGTCCACGAGCAGTACTTC
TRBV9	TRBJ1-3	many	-	CASSVATRTASGNTIYF	TGTGCCAGCAGCGTAGCTACGAGGACCGCGAGTGGAAACACCATATATTTT
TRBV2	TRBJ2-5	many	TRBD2	CASRNGRLAGETQYF	TGTGCCAGCAGGAACGGGAGGCTAGCAGGAGAGACCCAGTACTTC
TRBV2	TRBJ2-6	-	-	CASSERADVSSGANVLTF	TGTGCCAGCAGTGAAAGAGCAGATGTATCTTCTGGGGCCAACGTCCTGACTTTC
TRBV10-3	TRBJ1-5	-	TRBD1	CAIKRGLGQPQHF	TGTGCCATCAAAAGGGGGCTGGGCCAGCCCCAGCATTTT
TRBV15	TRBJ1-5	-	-	CATSRDRLWTPNQPQHF	TGTGCCACCAGCAGAGATAGGTTGTGGACACCGAATCAGCCCCAGCATTTT
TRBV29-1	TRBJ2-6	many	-	CSVGSGVGANVLTF	TGCAGCGTTGGGAGTGGGGTCGGGGCCAACGTCCTGACTTTC
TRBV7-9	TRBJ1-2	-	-	CASSAATRIMNYGYTF	TGTGCCAGCAGCGCCGCGACAAGGATCATGAACTATGGCTACACCTTC
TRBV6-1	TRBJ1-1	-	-	CASQRWGAEAFF	TGTGCCAGCCAGAGGTGGGGGGCTGAAGCTTTCTTT
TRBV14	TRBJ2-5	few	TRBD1	CASSQVQGGSQETQYF	TGTGCCAGCAGCCAAGTACAGGGGGGATCCCAAGAGACCCAGTACTTC
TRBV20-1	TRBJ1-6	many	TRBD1	CSSGGNDNSPLHF	TGCAGTTCAGGGGGCAATGATAATTCACCCCTCCACTTT
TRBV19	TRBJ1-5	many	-	CASRTQGDQPQHF	TGTGCCAGTAGAACACAGGGAGATCAGCCCCAGCATTTT
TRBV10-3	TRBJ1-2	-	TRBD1	CAIRDRVNGYTF	TGTGCCATCAGGGACAGGGTAAATGGCTACACCTTC
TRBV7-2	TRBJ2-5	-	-	CASSFTLKETQYF	TGTGCCAGCAGCTTTACTTTAAAAGAGACCCAGTACTTC
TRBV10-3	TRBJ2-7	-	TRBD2	CAIRRTSGGLEQYF	TGTGCCATCAGAAGGACTAGCGGGGGACTCGAGCAGTACTTC
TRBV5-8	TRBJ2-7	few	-	CASSLHGGGEQYF	TGTGCCAGCAGCTTGCATGGGGGAGGCGAGCAGTACTTC
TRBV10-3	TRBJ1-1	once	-	CAISEEGGSTEAFF	TGTGCCATCAGTGAGGAGGGAGGATCCACTGAAGCTTTCTTT
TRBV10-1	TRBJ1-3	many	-	CASSRGPGQSSGNTIYF	TGCGCCAGCTCGCGAGGACCGGGACAAAGCTCTGGAAACACCATATATTTT
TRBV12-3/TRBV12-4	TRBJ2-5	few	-	CASSPTGPQETQYF	TGTGCCAGCAGTCCAACAGGGCCGCAAGAGACCCAGTACTTC
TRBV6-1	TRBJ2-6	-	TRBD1	CASSSRTGPGANVLTF	TGTGCCAGCAGTTCCCGGACAGGGCCCGGGGCCAACGTCCTGACTTTC
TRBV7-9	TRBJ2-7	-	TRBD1	CASSPWPGQGPYEQYF	TGTGCCAGCAGCCCGTGGCCGGGACAGGGTCCCTACGAGCAGTACTTC
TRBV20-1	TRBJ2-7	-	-	CSAKLNRVDEQYF	TGCAGTGCCAAATTGAACAGGGTCGACGAGCAGTACTTC
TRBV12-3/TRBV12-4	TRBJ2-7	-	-	CASSYWVNYEQYF	TGTGCCAGCAGTTACTGGGTTAACTACGAGCAGTACTTC
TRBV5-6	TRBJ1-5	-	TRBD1	CASSSRGRTQPQHF	TGTGCCAGCAGCTCAAGGGGGCGCACTCAGCCCCAGCATTTT
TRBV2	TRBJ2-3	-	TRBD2	CASSDTSGVGTQYF	TGTGCCAGCAGTGATACCAGCGGGGTTGGTACGCAGTATTTT
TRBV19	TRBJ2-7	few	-	CASSIRTGPETTYEQYF	TGTGCCAGTAGTATAAGGACCGGACCCGAAACAACCTACGAGCAGTACTTC
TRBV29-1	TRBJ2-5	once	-	CSVERVGETQYF	TGCAGCGTTGAACGTGTCGGGGAGACCCAGTACTTC
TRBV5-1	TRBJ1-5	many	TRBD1	CASSKTGTGNQPQHF	TGCGCCAGCAGCAAGACAGGGACGGGCAATCAGCCCCAGCATTTT
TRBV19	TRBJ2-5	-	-	CASSQNGGETQYF	TGTGCCAGTAGTCAAAACGGGGGAGAGACCCAGTACTTC
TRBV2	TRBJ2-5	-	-	CASSPGRDETQYF	TGTGCCAGCAGTCCTGGGCGGGACGAGACCCAGTACTTC
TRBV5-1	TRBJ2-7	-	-	CASSQRTVLAYEQYF	TGTGCCAGCAGCCAAAGGACAGTGCTCGCCTACGAGCAGTACTTC
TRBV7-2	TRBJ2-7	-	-	CASSFGEGPYDQYF	TGTGCCAGCAGCTTTGGAGAGGGGCCCTACGACCAGTACTTC
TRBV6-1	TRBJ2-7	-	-	CASRRSSGPYPSEQYF	TGTGCCAGCAGACGTTCATCTGGGCCATACCCCTCCGAGCAGTACTTC
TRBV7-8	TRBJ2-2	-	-	CASSLASYTGELFF	TGTGCCAGCAGCTTAGCGTCCTACACCGGGGAGCTGTTTTTT
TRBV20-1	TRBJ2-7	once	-	CSASKTGRPYEQYF	TGCAGTGCTAGCAAAACGGGACGGCCCTACGAGCAGTACTTC
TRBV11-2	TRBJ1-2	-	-	CATSPSTGRNYGYTF	TGTGCCACCTCCCCTAGCACAGGGAGGAACTATGGCTACACCTTC
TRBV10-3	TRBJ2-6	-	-	CASKGDLFSGPNVLTF	TGTGCCAGCAAAGGAGATCTGTTTTCTGGGCCCAACGTCCTGACTTTC
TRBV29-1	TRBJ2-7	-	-	CSLDPDSAYEQYF	TGCAGCTTAGATCCGGACTCAGCCTACGAGCAGTACTTC
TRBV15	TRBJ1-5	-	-	CATSLGVGSQYQPQHF	TGTGCCACCAGCCTGGGGGTAGGAAGCCAATATCAGCCCCAGCATTTT
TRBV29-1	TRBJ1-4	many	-	CSVAVWEKLFF	TGCAGCGTTGCGGTTTGGGAAAAACTGTTTTTT
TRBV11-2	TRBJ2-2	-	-	CASSLDFTSGNTGELFF	TGTGCCAGCAGCTTAGATTTTACTAGTGGCAACACCGGGGAGCTGTTTTTT
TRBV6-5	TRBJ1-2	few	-	CASSYRINYGYTF	TGTGCCAGCAGTTACAGGATTAACTATGGCTACACCTTC
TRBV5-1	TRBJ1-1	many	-	CASSLSYGGTEAFF	TGCGCCAGCAGCTTGTCCTACGGGGGGACTGAAGCTTTCTTT
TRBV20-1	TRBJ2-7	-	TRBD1	CSAREPGQAYEQYF	TGCAGTGCTAGGGAGCCGGGACAGGCCTACGAGCAGTACTTC
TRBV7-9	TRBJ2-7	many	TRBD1	CASSSTGSHEQYF	TGTGCCAGCAGCTCGACAGGGTCTCACGAGCAGTACTTC
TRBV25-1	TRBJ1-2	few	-	CASSLTSPRGGYTF	TGTGCCAGCAGTTTGACCAGCCCGAGAGGTGGCTACACCTTC
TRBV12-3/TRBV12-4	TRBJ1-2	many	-	CASSFYGYTF	TGTGCCAGCAGCTTCTATGGCTACACCTTC
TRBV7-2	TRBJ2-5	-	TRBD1	CASSPRTGRGTQHF	TGTGCCAGCAGCCCCCGGACAGGGCGAGGGACCCAGCACTTC
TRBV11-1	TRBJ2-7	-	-	CASSPPGKRAYEQYF	TGTGCCAGCAGCCCCCCAGGGAAAAGAGCCTACGAGCAGTACTTC
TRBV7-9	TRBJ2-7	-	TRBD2	CASSVVLGGSNEQYF	TGTGCCAGCAGCGTAGTCCTGGGGGGGAGCAATGAGCAGTACTTC
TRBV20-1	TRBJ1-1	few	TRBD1	CSAATGRDTEAFF	TGCAGTGCCGCGACAGGGCGCGACACTGAAGCTTTCTTT
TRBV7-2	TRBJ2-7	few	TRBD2	CASSFSGSDDEQYF	TGTGCCAGCAGCTTTAGCGGGAGTGACGACGAGCAGTACTTC
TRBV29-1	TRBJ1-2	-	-	CSQEITRFYGYTF	TGCAGCCAAGAAATAACCCGATTCTATGGCTACACCTTC
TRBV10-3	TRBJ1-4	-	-	CAISKPADEKLFF	TGTGCCATCAGTAAGCCTGCGGACGAAAAACTGTTTTTT